Below, 5 T cell receptor beta chains from the same sample are listed, as sequenced in a study of OX40 agonist ivuxolimab in advanced cancers. Libraries were prepared by immunoSEQ multiplex PCR; TCRdb keeps only in-frame clonotypes and omits some of them. This sample has about 70,000 clones; 80% to 90% occur once, and the top ten carry 2.5% to 3%. The sequencing used CD4+ or CD8+ T cells sorted from blood, collected in a trial of the OX40 agonist ivuxolimab. The receptors originated from an adult with an advanced solid tumor such as melanoma, head and neck, liver or kidney cancer.

The genes are TRBV5-1 and TRBJ2-1; 7 bases match TRBD1. This CDR3 comprises 15 residues. V was pared by 3 bases and J by 7 bases, with 10 bases of the junction left unmatched. Looked up from germline, CDR1 is SGHRS and CDR2 is YFSETQ. The CDR3 sequence is CASSSGTAQRNEQFF. The CDR3 DNA sequence: TGCGCCAGCAGCTCCGGGACAGCCCAGAGGAATGAGCAGTTCTTC.

The gene calls are TRBV6-1 and TRBJ1-2; possible D gene TRBD1, 5 bases. V was cut by 1 base and J by 3 bases, with 12 bases left in between. CDR1 and CDR2 from the germline V gene are MNHNS and SASEGT. This CDR3 spans 15 amino acids. CDR3 DNA sequence: TGTGCCAGCAGTGAAGTTGGGGGAGGTTACTATGGCTACACCTTC. Amino acid sequence: CASSEVGGGYYGYTF.

The rearrangement joins TRBV5-1 to TRBJ1-1; D is ambiguous. In germline, CDR1 is SGHRS, CDR2 YFSETQ. The V and J ends lost 4 bases and 1 base respectively, with 14 bases between them. This CDR3 is built from 15 residues. CDR3 residues: CASSPRLEENTEAFF. In nucleotides, the CDR3 is TGCGCCAGCAGCCCCCGCCTAGAGGAGAACACTGAAGCTTTCTTT.

The gene calls are TRBV6-1 and TRBJ1-1, with D unresolved. Germline V gives CDR1 MNHNS, CDR2 SASEGT. There are 13 residues in the CDR3. V was trimmed by 4 bases and J by 1 base, leaving 7 bases between them. The CDR3 DNA reads as TGTGCCAGCAGTGTGCACAGGAACACTGAAGCTTTCTTT. Translated, it gives CASSVHRNTEAFF.

This rearrangement joins TRBV5-6 to TRBJ1-6; 8 bases map to TRBD1. The junction had 6 bases not matched to a gene; V was cut back by 2 bases and J by 8 bases. CDR1 and CDR2 from the germline V gene are SGHDT and YYEEEE. This CDR3 spans 15 amino acids. The CDR3 reads CASSLPGQADSPLHF. DNA of the CDR3: TGTGCCAGCAGCTTACCGGGACAGGCCGATTCACCCCTCCACTTT.